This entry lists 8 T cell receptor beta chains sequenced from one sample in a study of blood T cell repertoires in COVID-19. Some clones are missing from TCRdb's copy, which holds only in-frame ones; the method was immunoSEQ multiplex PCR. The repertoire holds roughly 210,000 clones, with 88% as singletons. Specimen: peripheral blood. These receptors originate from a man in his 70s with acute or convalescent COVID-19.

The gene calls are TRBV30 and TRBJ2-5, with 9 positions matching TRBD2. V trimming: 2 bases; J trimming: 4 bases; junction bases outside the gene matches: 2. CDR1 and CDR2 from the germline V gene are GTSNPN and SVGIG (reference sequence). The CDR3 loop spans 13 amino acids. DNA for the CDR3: TGTGCCTGGAGTAGGACTAGCGTAGAGACCCAGTACTTC. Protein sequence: CAWSRTSVETQYF.

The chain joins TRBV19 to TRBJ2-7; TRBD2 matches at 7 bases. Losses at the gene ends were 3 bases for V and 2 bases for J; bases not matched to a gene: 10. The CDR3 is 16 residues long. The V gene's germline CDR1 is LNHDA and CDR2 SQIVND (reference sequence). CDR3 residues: CASSISSGGPPYEQYF. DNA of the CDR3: TGTGCCAGTAGTATCAGTTCGGGAGGTCCCCCCTACGAGCAGTACTTC.

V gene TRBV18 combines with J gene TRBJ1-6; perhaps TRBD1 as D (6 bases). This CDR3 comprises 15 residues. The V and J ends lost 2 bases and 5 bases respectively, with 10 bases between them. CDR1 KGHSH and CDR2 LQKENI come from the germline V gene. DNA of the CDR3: TGTGCCAGCTCACCAAATCAGGGGAATAATTCACCCCTCCACTTT. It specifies CASSPNQGNNSPLHF.

For the CDR3, the DNA is TGTGCCAGCAGCTTACGGGCGGGGGCCGCGTGGGATGAGCAGTTCTTC. Its protein product is CASSLRAGAAWDEQFF. The chain has TRBV7-2 and TRBJ2-1; the D gene is possibly TRBD2 (7 bases). Germline values: CDR1 SGHTA, CDR2 FQGNSA. The CDR3 consists of 16 residues. Trimming shortened V by 2 bases and J by 8 bases, and 19 bases separated the two germline ends.

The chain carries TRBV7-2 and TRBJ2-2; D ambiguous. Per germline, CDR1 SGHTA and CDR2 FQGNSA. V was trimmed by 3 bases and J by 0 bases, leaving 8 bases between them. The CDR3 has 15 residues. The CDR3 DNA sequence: TGTGCCAGCAGCTTGAGTTACGCGAACACCGGGGAGCTGTTTTTT. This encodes CASSLSYANTGELFF.

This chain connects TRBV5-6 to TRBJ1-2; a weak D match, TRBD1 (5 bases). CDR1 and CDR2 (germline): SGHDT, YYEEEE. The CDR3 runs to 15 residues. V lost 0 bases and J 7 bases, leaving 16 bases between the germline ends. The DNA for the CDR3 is TGTGCCAGCAGCTTGGGGCAGGGTACAAGGGGTGGCTACACCTTC. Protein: CASSLGQGTRGGYTF.

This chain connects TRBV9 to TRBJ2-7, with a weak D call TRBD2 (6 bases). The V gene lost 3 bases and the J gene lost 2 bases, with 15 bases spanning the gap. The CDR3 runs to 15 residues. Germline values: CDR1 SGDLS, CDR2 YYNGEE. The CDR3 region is CASSAGSGWTYEQYF. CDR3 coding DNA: TGTGCCAGCAGCGCAGGAAGCGGGTGGACCTACGAGCAGTACTTC.

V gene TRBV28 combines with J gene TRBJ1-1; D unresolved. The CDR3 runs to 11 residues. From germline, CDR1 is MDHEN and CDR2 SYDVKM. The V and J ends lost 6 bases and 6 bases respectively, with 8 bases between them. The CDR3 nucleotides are TGTGCCAGCAGGCGGAGGGCTGAAGCTTTCTTT. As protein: CASRRRAEAFF.